This is a list of T cell receptor beta chains from one sample in a study of cytomegalovirus exposure and HLA in healthy donors. Method: immunoSEQ multiplex PCR; TCRdb's copy keeps in-frame clones and lacks some. The sample holds some 120,000 clones, around 80% seen once. Sequencing input: PBMCs. These receptors all come from a human donor in good health. Both conserved end residues are part of each CDR3. A D gene is named only where the DNA matches it firmly. The size field is filled for only some rows; it gives once, few, many or a size class.

V gene: TRBV6-5
clone size: once
J gene: TRBJ2-1
D gene: TRBD2
CDR3 DNA: TGTGCCAGCACCAGGGATGCGGGGGGAAACAATGAGCAGTTCTTC
CDR3 protein: CASTRDAGGNNEQFF

V gene: TRBV19
clone size: .
J gene: TRBJ2-2
D gene: TRBD1
CDR3 DNA: TGTGCCAGTAGTTTGGGACAGGTGAACACCGGGGAGCTGTTTTTT
CDR3 protein: CASSLGQVNTGELFF

V gene: TRBV19
clone size: once
J gene: TRBJ2-1
D gene: .
CDR3 DNA: TGTGCCAGCACCCGCGGGACCCTTCCTACGGGTGAGCAGTTCTTC
CDR3 protein: CASTRGTLPTGEQFF

V gene: TRBV5-1
clone size: .
J gene: TRBJ2-2
D gene: TRBD2
CDR3 DNA: TGCGCCAGCAGCTTCATCGGGGGGGCCACCGGGGAGCTGTTTTTT
CDR3 protein: CASSFIGGATGELFF

V gene: TRBV4-1
clone size: .
J gene: TRBJ1-1
D gene: .
CDR3 DNA: TGCGCCAGCAGCCAAGATCGGGGATTCCTGAACACTGAAGCTTTCTTT
CDR3 protein: CASSQDRGFLNTEAFF

V gene: TRBV7-6
clone size: .
J gene: TRBJ2-2
D gene: TRBD1
CDR3 DNA: TGTGCCAGCAGCTCAGGACAGGGTTATTATACCGGGGAGCTGTTTTTT
CDR3 protein: CASSSGQGYYTGELFF

V gene: TRBV2
clone size: .
J gene: TRBJ2-4
D gene: .
CDR3 DNA: TGTGCCAGCGGGGCAAACATTCAGTACTTC
CDR3 protein: CASGANIQYF

V gene: TRBV6-5
clone size: .
J gene: TRBJ2-1
D gene: .
CDR3 DNA: TGTGCCAGTACCTCAGGGAATTACAATGAGCAGTTCTTC
CDR3 protein: CASTSGNYNEQFF

V gene: TRBV7-7
clone size: .
J gene: TRBJ2-5
D gene: TRBD1
CDR3 DNA: TGTGCTAGCAGCCTAAATACCGGGACAGGAGGAGAGACCCAGTACTTC
CDR3 protein: CASSLNTGTGGETQYF

V gene: TRBV2
clone size: .
J gene: TRBJ2-1
D gene: .
CDR3 DNA: TGTGCCAGCAGTGATATGGGGCGCGAGCAGTTCTTC
CDR3 protein: CASSDMGREQFF

V gene: TRBV6-5
clone size: .
J gene: TRBJ2-2
D gene: TRBD2
CDR3 DNA: TGTGCCAGCAGTTTTTCCAGCGGGGGGGGCACCGGGGAGCTGTTTTTT
CDR3 protein: CASSFSSGGGTGELFF

V gene: TRBV6-5
clone size: .
J gene: TRBJ1-5
D gene: TRBD1
CDR3 DNA: TGTGCCAGCAGTTATTCGAAGAACAGGGGGGAACCCCAGCATTTT
CDR3 protein: CASSYSKNRGEPQHF

V gene: TRBV19
clone size: .
J gene: TRBJ1-2
D gene: .
CDR3 DNA: TGTGCCAGTAGTATAGAAAGCAGCGTCCACTATTATGGCTACACCTTC
CDR3 protein: CASSIESSVHYYGYTF

V gene: TRBV25-1
clone size: .
J gene: TRBJ2-5
D gene: .
CDR3 DNA: TGTGCCAGCAGTGAATCGTGGGGCCGGGGGAAGGCAGAGACCCAGTACTTC
CDR3 protein: CASSESWGRGKAETQYF

V gene: TRBV7-9
clone size: .
J gene: TRBJ2-7
D gene: .
CDR3 DNA: TGTGCCAGCAGCTTAGGACCAGGGGCGACGGTCGAGCAGTACTTC
CDR3 protein: CASSLGPGATVEQYF

V gene: TRBV7-9
clone size: .
J gene: TRBJ1-6
D gene: .
CDR3 DNA: TGTGCCAGCAGCCAAGAGGGGGAGTTGGGCTATTCACCCCTCCACTTT
CDR3 protein: CASSQEGELGYSPLHF

V gene: TRBV15
clone size: .
J gene: TRBJ2-7
D gene: TRBD1
CDR3 DNA: TGTGCCACCAGCAGGGACAGGAGCTCCTACGAGCAGTACTTC
CDR3 protein: CATSRDRSSYEQYF

V gene: TRBV10-3
clone size: .
J gene: TRBJ1-1
D gene: TRBD1
CDR3 DNA: TGTGCCATCAGGGATCGACAGGGGTCCCTTAACACTGAAGCTTTCTTT
CDR3 protein: CAIRDRQGSLNTEAFF

V gene: TRBV7-9
clone size: .
J gene: TRBJ1-2
D gene: .
CDR3 DNA: TGTTCCAGCAGCTTAGCTATATATGGCTACACCTTC
CDR3 protein: CSSSLAIYGYTF

V gene: TRBV10-3
clone size: .
J gene: TRBJ2-6
D gene: .
CDR3 DNA: TGTGCCATCAGTGCAACTCTTAGCTCTGGGGCCAACGTCCTGACTTTC
CDR3 protein: CAISATLSSGANVLTF

V gene: TRBV7-7
clone size: .
J gene: TRBJ2-2
D gene: .
CDR3 DNA: TGTGCCAGCGGGAGGACGAGGAACACCGGGGAGCTGTTTTTT
CDR3 protein: CASGRTRNTGELFF

V gene: TRBV15
clone size: once
J gene: TRBJ1-3
D gene: .
CDR3 DNA: TGTGCCACCAGCAGAGATCCCGTCGGAGTTTTTGCCGATGGTAACACCATATATTTT
CDR3 protein: CATSRDPVGVFADGNTIYF

V gene: TRBV4-1
clone size: .
J gene: TRBJ1-2
D gene: TRBD1
CDR3 DNA: TGCGCCAGCAGCGTTCGACAGGGGGGGGATAACTATGGCTACACCTTC
CDR3 protein: CASSVRQGGDNYGYTF

V gene: TRBV7-2
clone size: .
J gene: TRBJ2-3
D gene: .
CDR3 DNA: TGTGCCAGCAGCTTGTACAGCAGCACAGATACGCAGTATTTT
CDR3 protein: CASSLYSSTDTQYF

V gene: TRBV9
clone size: .
J gene: TRBJ2-5
D gene: TRBD2
CDR3 DNA: TGTGCCAGCAGCGTAGCGACTAGCGGGGGGCGACATCAAGAGACCCAGTACTTC
CDR3 protein: CASSVATSGGRHQETQYF

V gene: TRBV7-7
clone size: .
J gene: TRBJ2-7
D gene: .
CDR3 DNA: TGTGCTAGCAGCTTAAAGAGGGACGTTGGGGGGTCCTACGAGCAGTACTTC
CDR3 protein: CASSLKRDVGGSYEQYF

V gene: TRBV28
clone size: once
J gene: TRBJ2-7
D gene: .
CDR3 DNA: TGTGCCAGCAGTTCCCCGACTACAGCAACTTGGGCCGAGCAGTACTTC
CDR3 protein: CASSSPTTATWAEQYF

V gene: TRBV4-2
clone size: few
J gene: TRBJ2-1
D gene: TRBD2
CDR3 DNA: TGTGCCAGCAGCCAAGAGGATAGGGGACTAGCGGGGTTCGGGTTCTTC
CDR3 protein: CASSQEDRGLAGFGFF

V gene: TRBV13
clone size: .
J gene: TRBJ1-3
D gene: .
CDR3 DNA: TGTGCCAGCAGCTTAGTCAGGGCAGACACCATATATTTT
CDR3 protein: CASSLVRADTIYF

V gene: TRBV2
clone size: few
J gene: TRBJ1-4
D gene: .
CDR3 DNA: TGTGCCAGCACGCTAAACAGGGTAGGGAATGAAAAACTGTTTTTT
CDR3 protein: CASTLNRVGNEKLFF

V gene: TRBV27
clone size: once
J gene: TRBJ2-2
D gene: .
CDR3 DNA: TGTGCCAGCAGTCTCGCGGACAGCTGGTACACCGGGGAGCTGTTTTTT
CDR3 protein: CASSLADSWYTGELFF

V gene: TRBV19
clone size: .
J gene: TRBJ2-7
D gene: TRBD2
CDR3 DNA: TGTGCCAGTAGTACCACAGGACTAGCGGTGAACTACGAGCAGTACTTC
CDR3 protein: CASSTTGLAVNYEQYF

V gene: TRBV19
clone size: .
J gene: TRBJ2-2
D gene: .
CDR3 DNA: TGTGCCAGTAGTTCAAACAGCTACACCGGGGAGCTGTTTTTT
CDR3 protein: CASSSNSYTGELFF

V gene: TRBV9
clone size: .
J gene: TRBJ2-3
D gene: .
CDR3 DNA: TGTGCCAGCAGCGTATATGGGGCCCCAGATACGCAGTATTTT
CDR3 protein: CASSVYGAPDTQYF

V gene: TRBV6-6
clone size: .
J gene: TRBJ2-7
D gene: .
CDR3 DNA: TGTGCCAGCAGTTTTGAACAGGGAATTGCTTACGAGCAGTACTTC
CDR3 protein: CASSFEQGIAYEQYF

V gene: TRBV27
clone size: .
J gene: TRBJ2-3
D gene: .
CDR3 DNA: TGTGCCAGCGTGGCCCCATCGTGGACGCAGTATTTT
CDR3 protein: CASVAPSWTQYF

V gene: TRBV7-9
clone size: .
J gene: TRBJ1-6
D gene: TRBD1
CDR3 DNA: TGTGCCAGCAGCCCCGGGACAGGGGGCCAACCCCTCCACTTT
CDR3 protein: CASSPGTGGQPLHF

V gene: TRBV5-1
clone size: .
J gene: TRBJ2-7
D gene: .
CDR3 DNA: TGCGCCAGCAGCTTTGGGACTGGCTACGAGCAGTACTTC
CDR3 protein: CASSFGTGYEQYF

V gene: TRBV5-1
clone size: .
J gene: TRBJ1-5
D gene: .
CDR3 DNA: TGCGCCAGCAGCCAATCCACAGGGAGTCAGCCCCAGCATTTT
CDR3 protein: CASSQSTGSQPQHF

V gene: TRBV19
clone size: .
J gene: TRBJ1-6
D gene: .
CDR3 DNA: TGTGCCAGTAGTATAGATCTCTTCCAGGGCCATGGCTCCTATAATTCACCCCTCCACTTT
CDR3 protein: CASSIDLFQGHGSYNSPLHF

V gene: TRBV2
clone size: .
J gene: TRBJ1-5
D gene: TRBD1
CDR3 DNA: TGTGCCAGCAAAAACAGGGGGGAATTTGCCCAGCATTTT
CDR3 protein: CASKNRGEFAQHF